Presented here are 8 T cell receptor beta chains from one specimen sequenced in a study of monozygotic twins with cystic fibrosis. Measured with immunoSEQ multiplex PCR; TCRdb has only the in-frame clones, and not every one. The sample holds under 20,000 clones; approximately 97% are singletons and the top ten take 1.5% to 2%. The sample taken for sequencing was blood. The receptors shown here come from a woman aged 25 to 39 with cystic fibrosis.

CDR3 in amino acids: CASRTGGRGLNEKLFF. In DNA form, the CDR3 reads TGTGCCAGCAGGACGGGAGGAAGAGGACTTAATGAAAAACTGTTTTTT. This chain joins TRBV2 and TRBJ1-4; D call uncertain. The CDR3 runs to 16 residues. Germline V gene data show CDR1 as SNHLY and CDR2 as FYNNEI. V was shortened by 6 bases and J by 4 bases, with 18 bases between the two germline ends.

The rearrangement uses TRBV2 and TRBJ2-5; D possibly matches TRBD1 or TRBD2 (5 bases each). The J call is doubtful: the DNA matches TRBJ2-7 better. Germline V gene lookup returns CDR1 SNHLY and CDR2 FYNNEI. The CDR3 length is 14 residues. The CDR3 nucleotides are TGTGCCAGCACTAATTTAGGGGACCCTTACGAGCAGTACTTC. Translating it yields CASTNLGDPYEQYF.

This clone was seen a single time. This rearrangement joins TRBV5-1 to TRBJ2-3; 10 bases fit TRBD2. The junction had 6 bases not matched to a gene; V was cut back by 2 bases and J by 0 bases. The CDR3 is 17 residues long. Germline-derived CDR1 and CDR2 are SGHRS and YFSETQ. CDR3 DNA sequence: TGCGCCAGCAGCTTAATTACTAGCGGGGCTAGCACAGATACGCAGTATTTT. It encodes CASSLITSGASTDTQYF. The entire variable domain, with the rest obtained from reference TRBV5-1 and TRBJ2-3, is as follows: KAGVTQTPRYLIKTRGQQVTLSCSPISGHRSVSWYQQTPGQGLQFLFEYFSETQRNKGNFPGRFSGRQFSNSRSEMNVSTLELGDSALYLCASSLITSGASTDTQYFGPGTRLTVL.

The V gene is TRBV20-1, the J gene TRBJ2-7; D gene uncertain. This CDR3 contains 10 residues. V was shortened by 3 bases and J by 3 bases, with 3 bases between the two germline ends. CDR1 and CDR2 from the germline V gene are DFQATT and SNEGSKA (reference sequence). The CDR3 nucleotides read TGCAGTGCTAGGATCTACGAGCAGTACTTC. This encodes CSARIYEQYF.

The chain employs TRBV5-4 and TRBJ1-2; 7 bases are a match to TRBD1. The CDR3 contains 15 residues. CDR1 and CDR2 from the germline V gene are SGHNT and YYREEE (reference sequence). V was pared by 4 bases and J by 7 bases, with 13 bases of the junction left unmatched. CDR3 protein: CASSTLTGSSSGYTF. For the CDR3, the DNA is TGTGCCAGCAGCACCCTGACAGGGAGTTCTTCTGGCTACACCTTC.

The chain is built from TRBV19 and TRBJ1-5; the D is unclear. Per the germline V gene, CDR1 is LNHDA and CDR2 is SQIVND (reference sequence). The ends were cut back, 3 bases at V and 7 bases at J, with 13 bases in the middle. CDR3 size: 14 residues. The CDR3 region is CASSMETAVQPQHF. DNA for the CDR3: TGTGCCAGTAGTATGGAGACGGCCGTCCAGCCCCAGCATTTT.

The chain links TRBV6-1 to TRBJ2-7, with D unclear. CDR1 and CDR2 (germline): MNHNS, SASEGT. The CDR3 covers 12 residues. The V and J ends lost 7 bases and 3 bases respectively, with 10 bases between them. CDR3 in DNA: TGTGCCAGCAAGGTGTACTTCTACGAGCAGTACTTC. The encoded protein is CASKVYFYEQYF.

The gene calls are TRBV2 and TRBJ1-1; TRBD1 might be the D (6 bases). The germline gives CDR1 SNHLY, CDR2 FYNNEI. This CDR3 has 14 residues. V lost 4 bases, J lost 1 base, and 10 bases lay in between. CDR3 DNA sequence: TGTGCCAGCAGTGCGGGGGCCTGGAACACTGAAGCTTTCTTT. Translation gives CASSAGAWNTEAFF.